The next 13 T cell receptor beta chains were all read from a single sample in a study of blood T cells in healthy people across ages. Combining a sample-barcoded 5' primer with a J-beta primer mix, a second PCR ran for about 7 to 12 cycles. TCRdb used MiXCR to reprocess the 5' RACE reads, holding one entry per CDR3 protein. The table records hundreds of thousands of distinct CDR3 sequences, under 65% of them present only once. Source material: blood. Receptor source: an elderly woman in good health.

In regard to this clonotype: A single base separates this from a much larger clone, so it may be a read error. As DNA, the CDR3 is TGCAGTACTAGTTTGGCAGATACGCAGTATTTT. This codes for CSTSLADTQYF. The rearrangement links TRBV20-1 to TRBJ2-3; D perhaps matches TRBD2 (5 bases). The CDR3 length is 11 residues. Germline V CDR1 and CDR2: DFQATT, SNEGSKA (reference sequence).

This clonotype was detected ten times or more. The chain carries TRBV4-1 and TRBJ2-3; possibly TRBD2 for D (6 bases). Germline CDR1 MGHRA, CDR2 YSYEKL. CDR3 length: 16 amino acids. V was shortened by 2 bases and J by 2 bases, with 14 bases between the two germline ends. The CDR3 DNA reads as TGCGCCAGCAGCCAAAGTGGAGGGACTTACACAGATACGCAGTATTTT. Translated: CASSQSGGTYTDTQYF.

The V call is TRBV24-1, the J call TRBJ2-3, with 10 bases fitting TRBD1. Losses at the gene ends were 4 bases for V and 1 base for J; bases not matched to a gene: 7. Germline V gene lookup returns CDR1 KGHDR and CDR2 SFDVKD. The CDR3 is 17 residues long. CDR3 in amino acids: CATSDPTGTGGTDTQYF. For the CDR3, the DNA is TGTGCCACCAGTGACCCGACCGGGACAGGGGGCACAGATACGCAGTATTTT.

This clonotype was seen a handful of times. The rearrangement joins TRBV29-1 to TRBJ2-1; 7 bases line up with TRBD2. V shed 6 bases, J shed 2 bases, and the junction held 7 bases outside the gene matches. The germline CDR1 and CDR2 sequences are SQVTM and ANQGSEA. The CDR3 loop spans 14 amino acids. In DNA, the CDR3 is TGCAGCGTCGTGACTAGCCTGCCCTACAATGAGCAGTTCTTC. Translating gives CSVVTSLPYNEQFF.

A few counts support this clonotype. The gene calls are TRBV27 and TRBJ2-1; D unresolved. Germline V gives CDR1 MNHEY, CDR2 SMNVEV (reference sequence). V was trimmed by 5 bases and J by 0 bases, leaving 11 bases between them. The CDR3 is made up of 15 amino acids. Written as DNA, the CDR3 is TGTGCCAGCAGTGCTTCCCGAAGCTCCTACAATGAGCAGTTCTTC. It encodes CASSASRSSYNEQFF.

The genes are TRBV2 and TRBJ1-2, with D possibly matching TRBD1 (5 bases). The CDR3 is 14 amino acids. Germline loops: CDR1 SNHLY, CDR2 FYNNEI. The ends were cut back, 7 bases at V and 2 bases at J, with 14 bases in the middle. The CDR3 DNA reads as TGTGCCAGCAAAAGCGACAGACAAAACTATGGCTACACCTTC. This translates into CASKSDRQNYGYTF.

This clonotype occurred many times. This rearrangement joins TRBV29-1 to TRBJ2-1, with TRBD2 matching over 10 bases. The J segment lost 0 bases and the V segment lost 7 bases, leaving 6 bases of the junction unmatched. This CDR3 is built from 15 residues. The germline CDR1 and CDR2 sequences are SQVTM and ANQGSEA. The CDR3: CSAGTSESSYNEQFF. The DNA for the CDR3 is TGCAGCGCGGGGACTAGCGAAAGCTCCTACAATGAGCAGTTCTTC.

The chain couples TRBV2 to TRBJ1-1; D perhaps matches TRBD1 (5 bases). Trimming took 3 bases from V and 4 from J, leaving 24 bases between them. The CDR3 is 18 residues long. Germline loops: CDR1 SNHLY, CDR2 FYNNEI. Written as DNA, the CDR3 is TGTGCCAGCAGTGATCTAGGTCAGGGAGGCGGTTGGGGCACTGAAGCTTTCTTT. The encoded protein is CASSDLGQGGGWGTEAFF.

The V and J genes are TRBV18 and TRBJ2-1, with 8 bases fitting TRBD2. The V gene end was trimmed by 6 bases and the J gene end by 10 bases; junction bases not matched to a gene: 5. The CDR3 extends over 12 amino acids. Germline V lookup: CDR1 KGHSH, CDR2 LQKENI. CDR3 in amino acids: CASSSSGKEQFF. The CDR3 region has the DNA TGTGCCAGCTCTAGTAGCGGGAAGGAGCAGTTCTTC.

In its sample, this clonotype was seen a few times. This chain links TRBV20-1 with TRBJ2-1; 7 bases align to TRBD2. Germline assignment: CDR1 DFQATT and CDR2 SNEGSKA (reference sequence). The V segment lost 8 bases and the J segment 0 bases; nucleotides outside the gene matches: 19. The CDR3 contains 18 residues. The CDR3, as DNA: TGCAGTTCGTTATCCCACGGTAGCGGGCGACTCTCCTACAATGAGCAGTTCTTC. It translates to CSSLSHGSGRLSYNEQFF.

The chain uses TRBV20-1 and TRBJ2-3; tentative D call: TRBD2 (5 bases). Germline V gene lookup returns CDR1 DFQATT and CDR2 SNEGSKA (reference sequence). With 3 bases removed from V and 7 bases from J, the gap between germline ends came to 29 bases. This CDR3 has 18 residues. CDR3 loop: CSASQATGTGSPVNTQYF. The CDR3 bases are TGCAGTGCTAGCCAAGCGACGGGAACTGGATCTCCGGTAAATACGCAGTATTTT.

As to this clonotype: This clone may be a read error of a much larger clone one base away. It is likely a read error, because the conserved phenylalanine at the end of the CDR3 is missing. The V call is TRBV5-1, the J call TRBJ1-2; D is unclear. CDR3 length: 15 residues. Germline CDR1 is SGHRS and CDR2 is YFSETQ. Trimming removed 4 bases from V and 0 bases from J, with 13 bases in between. The CDR3 coding sequence is TGCGCCAGCAGCCTAGAGGACGGAGCTAACTATGGCTACACCTCC. Its translation: CASSLEDGANYGYTS.

A few counts support this clonotype. J is TRBJ1-6 and V is TRBV2, with 8 bases that match TRBD1. Germline V lookup: CDR1 SNHLY, CDR2 FYNNEI. The CDR3 is 15 residues long. V shed 8 bases, J shed 4 bases, and the junction held 7 bases outside the gene matches. CDR3 amino acids: CASAPDRAYNSPLHF. CDR3 DNA sequence: TGTGCCAGCGCACCGGACAGGGCTTATAATTCACCCCTCCACTTT. Based on the CDR3 plus reference TRBV2 and TRBJ1-6, the full variable domain is EPEVTQTPSHQVTQMGQEVILRCVPISNHLYFYWYRQILGQKVEFLVSFYNNEISEKSEIFDDQFSVERPDGSNFTLKIRSTKLEDSAMYFCASAPDRAYNSPLHFGNGTRLTVT.